This T cell receptor beta chain was observed in a study of blood T cell repertoires in COVID-19. Study-wide background: COVID-19 samples, acute and convalescent, were from the United States, Italy and Spain.

Produced via immunoSEQ multiplex PCR; TCRdb's table is partial and in-frame only. Among 350,000 or so clones listed, 88% were seen once. Participant age was roughly 18 to 95 years, and participants resided in roughly 25 US areas. The germline gives CDR1 MNHNS, CDR2 SASEGT. The CDR3 consists of 15 residues. V dropped 3 bases and J dropped 7; count of bases not matched to a gene: 9. The source of this sequence is a woman in her 30s who had been exposed to COVID-19. Sequencing input: PBMCs or T cells enriched from blood (not recorded which). This chain uses TRBV6-1 with TRBJ2-5; 9 bases fit TRBD2. The CDR3 loop is CASSEAGGGPGTQYF. CDR3 bases: TGTGCCAGCAGTGAGGCGGGGGGGGGCCCGGGGACCCAGTACTTC.